This paragraph reports one T cell receptor (beta chain). Per the study methods: Reference gene primer amplification gave estimated nucleated cell counts. Profiling relied on immunoSEQ multiplex PCR, and the TCRdb table lists in-frame clones only, not all of them. V and J calls and clone size are those listed in that table; D and trimming were worked out from the DNA. The top ten hold around 5% of the sample, which has some 100,000 clones, approximately 90% seen once. CDR1 is MNHEY and CDR2 is SVGAGI in the germline V gene. The CDR3 consists of 15 residues. The J segment lost 5 bases and the V segment lost 6 bases, leaving 8 bases of the junction unmatched. The source of the sample is a study of blood T cell repertoires in COVID-19. Looking at the study overall: Acute and convalescent COVID-19 specimens originated in the United States, Italy and Spain.

Sequenced: peripheral blood. This chain connects TRBV6-5 to TRBJ2-5, with 11 bases aligning to TRBD2. The TCR sequence derives from a woman older than 75 with active COVID-19. The CDR3 DNA is TGTGCCAGCAGCGCGACTAGCGGGAACTCGGAGACCCAGTACTTC. As protein: CASSATSGNSETQYF.